This TCR beta chain was obtained from a study of PD-1 blockade in classical Hodgkin lymphoma. CDR1 is MGHRA and CDR2 is YSYEKL in the germline V gene. This CDR3 comprises 15 residues. J lost 4 bases, V lost 4 bases, and 6 bases had no gene match. TCRdb's copy holds only in-frame clones and misses some; the assay was immunoSEQ multiplex PCR. The sample shows 55,000 to 65,000 clones, over 75% of them seen only once. Patients all relapsed after autologous stem cell transplantation, and there was variation in brentuximab vedotin exposure. Under best response, outcomes were complete response, partial response or progressive disease. Only one count was recorded for this clone. The antigen is undetermined. Regarding the study as a whole: Prior therapy or disease activity may underlie the repertoire differences, whose causes remain undefined. The study found that TCR diversity rose significantly by C4D1 in CD4+ but not CD8+ cells. Relapsed/refractory patients reportedly had lower baseline diversity than newly diagnosed patients.

The source was peripheral blood mononuclear cells (PBMCs), collected at baseline. The genes are TRBV4-1 and TRBJ1-3; 8 bases line up with TRBD1. This clonotype was sampled from a human donor with classical Hodgkin lymphoma. The CDR3 loop is CASSRLQGVGNTIYF. CDR3 nucleotides: TGCGCCAGCAGCCGACTACAGGGGGTCGGAAACACCATATATTTT.